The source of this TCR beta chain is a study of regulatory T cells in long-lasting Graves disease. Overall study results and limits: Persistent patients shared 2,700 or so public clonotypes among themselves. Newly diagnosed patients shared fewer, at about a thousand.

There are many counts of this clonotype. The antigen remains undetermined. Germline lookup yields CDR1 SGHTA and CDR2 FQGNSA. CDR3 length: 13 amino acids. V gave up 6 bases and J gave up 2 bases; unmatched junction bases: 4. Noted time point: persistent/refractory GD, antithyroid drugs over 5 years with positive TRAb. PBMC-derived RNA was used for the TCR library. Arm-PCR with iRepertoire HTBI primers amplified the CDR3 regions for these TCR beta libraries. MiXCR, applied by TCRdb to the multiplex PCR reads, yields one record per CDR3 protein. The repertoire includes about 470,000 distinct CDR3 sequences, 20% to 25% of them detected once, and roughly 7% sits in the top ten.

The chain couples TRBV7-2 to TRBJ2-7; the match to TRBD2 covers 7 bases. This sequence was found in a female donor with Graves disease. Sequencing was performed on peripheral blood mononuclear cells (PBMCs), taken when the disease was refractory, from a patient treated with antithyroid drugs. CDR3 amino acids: CASSLTSAYEQYF. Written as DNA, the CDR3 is TGTGCCAGCAGTTTAACTAGCGCCTACGAGCAGTACTTC.